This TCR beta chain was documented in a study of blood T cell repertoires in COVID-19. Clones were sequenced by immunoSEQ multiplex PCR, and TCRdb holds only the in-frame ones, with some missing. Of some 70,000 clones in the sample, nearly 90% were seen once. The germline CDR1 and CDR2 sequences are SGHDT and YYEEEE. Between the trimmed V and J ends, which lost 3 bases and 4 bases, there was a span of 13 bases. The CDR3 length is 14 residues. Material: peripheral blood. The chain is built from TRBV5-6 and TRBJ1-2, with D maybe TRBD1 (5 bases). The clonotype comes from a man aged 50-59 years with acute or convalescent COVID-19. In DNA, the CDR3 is TGTGCCAGCAGCTACCTTCAGGGTCTCTATGGCTACACCTTC. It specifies CASSYLQGLYGYTF.